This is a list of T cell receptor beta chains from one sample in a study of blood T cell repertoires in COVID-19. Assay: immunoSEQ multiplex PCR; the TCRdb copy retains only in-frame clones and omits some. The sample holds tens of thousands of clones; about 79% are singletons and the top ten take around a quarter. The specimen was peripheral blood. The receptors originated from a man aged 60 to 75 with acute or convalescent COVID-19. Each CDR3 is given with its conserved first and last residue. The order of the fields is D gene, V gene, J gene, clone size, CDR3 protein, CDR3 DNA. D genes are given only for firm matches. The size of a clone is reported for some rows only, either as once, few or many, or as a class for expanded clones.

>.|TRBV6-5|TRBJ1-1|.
CASSYLQANTEAFF
TGTGCCAGCAGTTACCTGCAGGCGAACACTGAAGCTTTCTTT
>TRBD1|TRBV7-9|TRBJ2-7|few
CASSLRDRGGEQYF
TGTGCCAGCAGCCTCCGCGACAGGGGCGGCGAGCAGTACTTC
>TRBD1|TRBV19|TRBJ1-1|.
CAKTGTEVTEAFF
TGTGCCAAAACCGGGACAGAAGTCACTGAAGCTTTCTTT
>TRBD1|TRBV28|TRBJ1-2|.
CASEAGGPLRGYTF
TGTGCCAGCGAAGCAGGGGGGCCTCTACGGGGCTACACCTTC
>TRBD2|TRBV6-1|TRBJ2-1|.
CASSVGSGGSSYNEQFF
TGTGCCAGCAGTGTTGGTAGCGGGGGAAGCTCCTACAATGAGCAGTTCTTC
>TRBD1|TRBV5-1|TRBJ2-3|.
CASSLGPLYRGHSTDTQYF
TGCGCCAGCAGCTTGGGCCCGCTTTACAGGGGGCATAGCACAGATACGCAGTATTTT
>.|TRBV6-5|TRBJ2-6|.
CASRREGPGANVLTF
TGTGCCAGCAGGAGAGAGGGTCCTGGGGCCAACGTCCTGACTTTC
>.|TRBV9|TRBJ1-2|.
CASSVGRASGGYTF
TGTGCCAGCAGCGTGGGCAGGGCAAGCGGGGGCTACACCTTC
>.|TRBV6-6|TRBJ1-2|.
CASSLTQPSYGYTF
TGTGCCAGCAGTTTGACACAGCCCTCCTATGGCTACACCTTC
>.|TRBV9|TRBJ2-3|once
CASTPRGRGFVDTQYF
TGTGCCAGCACCCCTCGGGGGCGGGGGTTTGTAGATACGCAGTATTTT
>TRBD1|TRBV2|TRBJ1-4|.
CASRPQGARNEKLFF
TGTGCCAGCAGGCCACAGGGGGCGCGGAACGAAAAACTGTTTTTT
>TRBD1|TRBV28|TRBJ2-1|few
CASSAAWTGGSGEQFF
TGTGCCAGCAGTGCGGCGTGGACAGGGGGTTCGGGTGAGCAGTTCTTC
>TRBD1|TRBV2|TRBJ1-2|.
CASSRDRGHYGYTF
TGTGCCAGCAGCCGGGACAGGGGACACTATGGCTACACCTTC
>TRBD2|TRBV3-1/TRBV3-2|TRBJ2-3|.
CASRRLAGTTSTDTQYF
TGTGCCAGCAGAAGACTAGCGGGGACGACTAGCACAGATACGCAGTATTTT
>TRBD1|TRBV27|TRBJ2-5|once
CASSLLGQPQETQYF
TGTGCCAGCAGTTTATTGGGACAGCCCCAAGAGACCCAGTACTTC